The TCR beta chain under discussion was sequenced for a study of T cells in Graves' hyperthyroidism and ophthalmopathy. With 0 bases removed from V and 3 bases from J, the gap between germline ends came to 16 bases. The length of the CDR3 is 16 residues. CDR1 and CDR2 (germline): SGHRS, YFSETQ. As to this clonotype: Its cognate antigen is unknown.

Diagnosis rested on symptoms, serum thyroxine and TRAb, thyroid ultrasound, and orbital computed tomography. Findings and limits, study-wide: Median prediction lead before ophthalmopathy onset was 6.5 months with the model.

RNA transcripts yielded amplified TCR beta CDR3 regions. The study used the HTBI primer set for a first-round RT-PCR of the TCR CDR3. Each CDR3 protein gets one entry after TCRdb re-called the multiplex PCR reads with MiXCR. In the table there are under 400,000 distinct CDR3 sequences, approximately 16% of which are singletons. The specimen was blood. The receptor's source is a woman in her sixties with Graves' ophthalmopathy. The chain couples TRBV5-1 to TRBJ2-7; maybe TRBD2 (7 bases). The CDR3 spells CASSLGWGGGGYEQYF. The CDR3 DNA sequence: TGCGCCAGCAGCTTGGGGTGGGGGGGCGGCGGCTACGAGCAGTACTTC.